Detailed here is one T cell receptor beta chain. The target antigen is unknown. The data are from a study of cytomegalovirus exposure and HLA in healthy donors. Study-wide background: The study's early data release held about 80 million unique TCRs from HLA-typed donors.

Findings and limits, study-wide: Researchers reportedly found TCR beta sequences accurately predicted most subjects' HLA-A and HLA-B alleles. Later analysis suggested links between common viral pathogens and several top significant clusters. Some highly shared sequence variants likely arose as a pipeline artifact.

The CDR3 runs 19 residues. Germline values: CDR1 LNHNV, CDR2 YYDKDF (reference sequence). Trimming took 1 base from V and 4 from J; bases not matched to a gene: 17. The study ran its PCR with 60 Vbeta and 13 Jbeta primers. Assay used: immunoSEQ multiplex PCR; TCRdb lists only in-frame clones, some missing. This table has roughly 120,000 clones, approximately 70% appearing once. The sequence came from a man in his thirties or forties in good health and CMV-seropositive. The gene calls are TRBV15 and TRBJ1-1; 8 nucleotides match TRBD1. The sequenced sample consisted of PBMCs. The CDR3 nucleotides are TGTGCCACCAGCAGAGTAAGGGCTCTACAGGGACAGGTACGCACTGAAGCTTTCTTT. Protein: CATSRVRALQGQVRTEAFF.